One and the same sample provided the 30 T cell receptor beta chains below, sequenced in a study of type 1 and type 2 diabetes patients. Genomic DNA was the PCR template. The TCR beta CDR3 region was amplified using 30 forward and 13 reverse primers. MiXCR was run by TCRdb on the multiplex PCR reads, yielding one entry per CDR3 protein. The sample has a few hundred thousand distinct CDR3 sequences, 40% to 50% seen once. The specimen sequenced was peripheral blood mononuclear cells (PBMCs). All receptors come from a man between 18 and 29 years old with type 2 diabetes.

This clonotype appeared many times. The chain joins TRBV7-6 to TRBJ2-2; tentatively, D is TRBD2 (6 bases). V was trimmed by 4 bases and J by 0 bases, leaving 12 bases between them. The CDR3 covers 16 residues. Germline-derived CDR1 and CDR2 are SGHVS and FNYEAQ. CDR3 region: CASSSDGSSNTGELFF. CDR3 DNA sequence: TGTGCCAGCAGCTCAGACGGGAGTTCGAACACCGGGGAGCTGTTTTTT. Based on the CDR3 plus reference TRBV7-6 and TRBJ2-2, the full variable domain is GAGVSQSPRYKVTKRGQDVALRCDPISGHVSLYWYRQALGQGPEFLTYFNYEAQQDKSGLPNDRFSAERPEGSISTLTIQRTEQRDSAMYRCASSSDGSSNTGELFFGEGSRLTVL.

The sample holds one count of this clonotype. This chain links TRBV28 with TRBJ1-1, with a possible D match to TRBD1 (6 bases). The V gene lost 6 bases and the J gene lost 6 bases, with 14 bases spanning the gap. The germline V gene has CDR1 MDHEN and CDR2 SYDVKM. This CDR3 has 13 amino acids. The CDR3: CASSNGQLSEAFF. CDR3 coding DNA: TGTGCCAGCAGCAACGGACAGCTATCTGAAGCTTTCTTT.

Many counts were recorded for this clonotype. This chain links TRBV2 with TRBJ1-1; TRBD1 is a possible D gene (5 bases). Looked up from germline, CDR1 is SNHLY and CDR2 is FYNNEI. This CDR3 has 14 residues. V was pared by 6 bases and J by 3 bases, with 14 bases between. The CDR3 DNA reads TGTGCCAGCAGACCCCAGGGAGTCGACACTGAAGCTTTCTTT. Amino acid sequence: CASRPQGVDTEAFF.

On this clonotype itself: With a much larger clone just one base away, this may be a read error. This sequence joins TRBV6-1 and TRBJ1-1, with D unclear. CDR3 length equals 15 residues. The germline V gene has CDR1 MNHNS and CDR2 SASEGT. The CDR3 nucleotides are TGTGCCAGCAGTGGAGGCATGACTGGGAACGCTGAAGCTTTCTTT. Translated, it gives CASSGGMTGNAEAFF.

The rearrangement uses TRBV6-2 or TRBV6-3 and TRBJ2-2; TRBD2 might be the D (6 bases). V lost 2 bases to trimming and J lost 4 bases, with 8 bases between them. Germline loops: CDR1 MNHEY, CDR2 SVGEGT. The CDR3 is 14 residues long. CDR3 sequence reads: CASSYQTSTGELFF. CDR3 nucleotides: TGTGCCAGCAGTTACCAGACTAGCACCGGGGAGCTGTTTTTT.

This clonotype was seen more than once but under ten times. The CDR3: CASSQYRGSEQYF. The DNA for the CDR3 is TGTGCCAGCAGCCAATACAGGGGAAGCGAGCAGTACTTC. V is TRBV14 and J is TRBJ2-7, with TRBD1 matching 7 bases. The junction had 4 bases not matched to a gene; V was cut back by 2 bases and J by 6 bases. The CDR3 is made up of 13 amino acids. Germline values: CDR1 SGHDN, CDR2 FVKESK.

The V and J genes are TRBV6-2 or TRBV6-3 and TRBJ1-2; 9 positions agree with TRBD1. This CDR3 spans 13 amino acids. Germline trimming cut 9 bases from V and 8 bases from J; bases unmatched to any gene: 10. The germline CDR1 and CDR2 sequences are MNHEY and SVGEGT. Here the CDR3 DNA reads TGTGCCAGTTTTAAACAGGGGGCGCAAGGCTACACCTTC. It encodes CASFKQGAQGYTF.

There are a few counts of this clonotype. This chain links TRBV19 with TRBJ1-2, with TRBD1 matching over 7 bases. J lost 8 bases, V lost 6 bases, and 18 bases had no gene match. The germline V gene has CDR1 LNHDA and CDR2 SQIVND (reference sequence). CDR3 length: 16 residues. CDR3 loop: CASRKNGPGTADGYTF. CDR3 DNA: TGTGCCAGTAGGAAAAATGGACCCGGGACAGCTGACGGCTACACCTTC.

The table lists this clonotype with a few counts. The chain employs TRBV19 and TRBJ2-6, with 9 bases fitting TRBD2. The trim removed 7 bases at V and 1 base at J, leaving 11 bases unmatched. The CDR3 is 18 residues long. From germline, CDR1 is LNHDA and CDR2 SQIVND (reference sequence). The CDR3 loop is CASIDIAGAVSGANVLTF. CDR3 bases: TGTGCCAGTATAGACATAGCGGGAGCCGTATCTGGGGCCAACGTCCTGACTTTC.

This chain joins TRBV20-1 and TRBJ2-5, with 10 nucleotides matching TRBD2. Trimming took 3 bases from V and 3 from J; bases not matched to a gene: 4. The CDR3 sequence is 14 residues long. CDR1 is DFQATT and CDR2 is SNEGSKA in the germline V gene (reference sequence). Here the CDR3 DNA reads TGCAGTGCTAGTGAGCGGGGGGGCGAAGAGACCCAGTACTTC. Its translation is CSASERGGEETQYF.

In its sample, this clonotype was seen a few times. The genes are TRBV12-3 or TRBV12-4 and TRBJ2-1; TRBD1 aligns across 9 bases. The CDR3 covers 13 residues. After removal of 6 bases from V and 8 bases from J, the junction contained 5 bases not matched to a gene. The CDR3 DNA reads as TGTGCCAGCAGGGGGACAGGGAGAGATGAGCAGTTCTTC. Translation: CASRGTGRDEQFF.

V is TRBV28 and J is TRBJ1-2, with TRBD1 as a possible D gene (6 bases). Trimming removed 5 bases at V and 7 bases at J, with 17 bases between. Germline V gene sequence: CDR1 MDHEN, CDR2 SYDVKM. The CDR3 is 14 residues long. The CDR3 coding sequence is TGTGCCAGCAGTCCGCAGGGGTCGTCGGGTGGCTACACCTTC. Its translation is CASSPQGSSGGYTF.

This clonotype showed up many times. The chain uses TRBV25-1 and TRBJ1-4, with D unclear. Germline-derived CDR1 and CDR2 are MGHDK and SYGVNS. V was cut by 5 bases and J by 10 bases, with 11 bases left in between. The CDR3 totals 12 residues. The CDR3 region has the DNA TGTGCCAGCAGTCGACCGCGATCAAAACTGTTTTTT. Its protein product is CASSRPRSKLFF.

V is TRBV20-1 and J is TRBJ1-4, with a tentative D call TRBD1 (5 bases). V was shortened by 3 bases and J by 8 bases, with 19 bases between the two germline ends. There are 15 residues in the CDR3. CDR1 and CDR2 (germline): DFQATT, SNEGSKA (reference sequence). CDR3 DNA sequence: TGCAGTGCTAGTATAGGGGACTTGGGGGGAGAAAAACTGTTTTTT. Translated, it gives CSASIGDLGGEKLFF.

The chain uses TRBV28 and TRBJ2-2; D is unclear. Germline V gene lookup returns CDR1 MDHEN and CDR2 SYDVKM. Trimming pared 8 bases from V and 5 bases from J, leaving 15 bases between. The CDR3 extends over 14 amino acids. The CDR3 region is CASRIGMGTGELFF. DNA of the CDR3: TGTGCCAGCCGCATTGGGATGGGTACCGGGGAGCTGTTTTTT.

In this sample, this clonotype turned up a few times. The rearrangement links TRBV10-3 to TRBJ2-7, with TRBD1 matching over 9 bases. The ends lost 3 bases at V and 3 bases at J; junction bases unmatched: 9. This CDR3 region has 16 residues. Germline CDR1 reads ENHRY; CDR2 reads SYGVKD. As DNA, the CDR3 is TGTGCCATCAGTGAAAACAGGGGGCTAGGGAACTACGAGCAGTACTTC. Its translation: CAISENRGLGNYEQYF.

CDR3 sequence reads: CASSANPGHADYEQYF. Written as DNA, the CDR3 is TGTGCCAGCAGCGCCAACCCCGGACATGCCGACTACGAGCAGTACTTC. The chain couples TRBV9 to TRBJ2-7; tentative D call: TRBD1 (5 bases). Germline-derived CDR1 and CDR2 are SGDLS and YYNGEE. Trimming shortened V by 3 bases and J by 3 bases, and 19 bases separated the two germline ends. This CDR3 has 16 residues.

V is TRBV20-1 and J is TRBJ1-5; weak D call: TRBD1 (5 bases). Germline CDR1 and CDR2: DFQATT and SNEGSKA (reference sequence). Trimming removed 1 base from V and 0 bases from J, with 16 bases in between. The CDR3 loop spans 17 amino acids. The CDR3 nucleotides read TGCAGTGCTAGAGTTGGGGCAACGCGGTATAGCAATCAGCCCCAGCATTTT. As protein: CSARVGATRYSNQPQHF.

Regarding this clonotype: A much larger clone is a single base away; this may be a read error. No conserved phenylalanine or tryptophan ends this CDR3, so it is likely a read error. This chain joins TRBV20-1 and TRBJ1-1, with D perhaps TRBD1 (5 bases). The CDR3 has 12 amino acids. The V gene lost 0 bases and the J gene lost 4 bases, with 6 bases spanning the gap. The germline V gene has CDR1 DFQATT and CDR2 SNEGSKA (reference sequence). The chain's CDR3 is CSARDRVTEAFL. CDR3 nucleotides: TGCAGTGCTAGAGACAGGGTCACTGAAGCTTTCTTG.

In its sample, this clonotype was seen a few times. The rearrangement uses TRBV12-3 or TRBV12-4 and TRBJ2-7; 10 nucleotides align to TRBD1. Unmatched junction bases numbered 9, after V lost 7 bases and J lost 6 bases. The CDR3 loop spans 14 amino acids. The CDR3 here is CASTRTGGVREQYF. CDR3 sequence (DNA): TGTGCCAGCACCCGGACAGGGGGGGTACGCGAGCAGTACTTC.

J is TRBJ2-4 and V is TRBV14; 9 bases map to TRBD1. Trimming cost V 3 bases and J 5 bases; bases outside gene matches: 8. Germline V gene lookup returns CDR1 SGHDN and CDR2 FVKESK. This CDR3 has 16 residues. The CDR3 is CASSHALGQGQNIQYF. In nucleotides, the CDR3 is TGTGCCAGCAGCCACGCCTTGGGACAGGGCCAAAACATTCAGTACTTC.

This clonotype was counted only a few times. The chain has TRBV29-1 and TRBJ1-2, with D possibly being TRBD1 (5 bases). Germline V CDR1 and CDR2: SQVTM, ANQGSEA. The CDR3 sequence is 12 residues long. V was clipped by 5 bases and J by 7 bases, with 14 bases between them. The CDR3 nucleotides are TGCAGCGTTCCCCGGGGGGATGGTGGCTACACCTTC. It encodes CSVPRGDGGYTF. Drawing the rest from reference TRBV29-1 and TRBJ1-2, the complete variable domain is SAVISQKPSRDICQRGTSLTIQCQVDSQVTMMFWYRQQPGQSLTLIATANQGSEATYESGFVIDKFPISRPNLTFSTLTVSNMSPEDSSIYLCSVPRGDGGYTFGSGTRLTVV.

This clonotype was picked up a small number of times. The V gene is TRBV20-1, the J gene TRBJ2-5, with 9 nucleotides matching TRBD1. The V gene end was trimmed by 5 bases and the J gene end by 5 bases; junction bases not matched to a gene: 9. Germline CDR1 DFQATT, CDR2 SNEGSKA (reference sequence). This CDR3 has 14 amino acids. CDR3 amino acids: CSARGTGLEETQYF. CDR3 sequence (DNA): TGCAGTGCTCGCGGGACAGGGTTAGAGGAGACCCAGTACTTC.

This clonotype was counted between two and nine times. The rearrangement uses TRBV2 and TRBJ2-3, with D unclear. This CDR3 is built from 13 residues. V was shortened by 1 base and J by 4 bases, with 6 bases between the two germline ends. Germline lookup yields CDR1 SNHLY and CDR2 FYNNEI. This chain's CDR3 is CASSEGPADTQYF. DNA for the CDR3: TGTGCCAGCAGTGAAGGTCCCGCAGATACGCAGTATTTT.

This clonotype was recorded at least ten times. The V gene is TRBV2, the J gene TRBJ1-6; 7 bases fit TRBD1. The length of the CDR3 is 16 residues. Trimming took 4 bases from V and 0 from J; bases not matched to a gene: 3. The V gene's germline CDR1 is SNHLY and CDR2 FYNNEI. CDR3 DNA sequence: TGTGCCAGCAGTGGGGACAGAAGCTCCTATAATTCACCCCTCCACTTT. Encoded protein: CASSGDRSSYNSPLHF.

Concerning this clonotype itself: Just one base apart from a much larger clone, this may be a read error. This sequence joins TRBV7-6 and TRBJ1-6; weak D call: TRBD1 (5 bases). Germline CDR1 and CDR2: SGHVS and FNYEAQ. The CDR3 length is 14 residues. The CDR3 nucleotides read TGTGCCAGCAGCTCGGGACCGACTAATTTACCCCTCCACTTT. Its protein is CASSSGPTNLPLHF.

J is TRBJ2-3 and V is TRBV19, with 10 bases fitting TRBD2. Looked up from germline, CDR1 is LNHDA and CDR2 is SQIVND (reference sequence). The CDR3 is 17 amino acids. V lost 1 base to trimming and J lost 2 bases; unmatched junction nucleotides: 6. CDR3 sequence reads: CASSIGSGGEHTDTQYF. The CDR3 region has the DNA TGTGCCAGTAGTATAGGGAGCGGGGGGGAACACACAGATACGCAGTATTTT.

The chain joins TRBV14 to TRBJ2-2; TRBD1 aligns across 7 bases. Losses at the gene ends were 4 bases for V and 4 bases for J; bases not matched to a gene: 9. This CDR3 is 16 amino acids long. Germline values: CDR1 SGHDN, CDR2 FVKESK. The CDR3: CASSLRDSVSTGELFF. DNA for the CDR3: TGTGCCAGCAGCCTCCGGGACAGTGTGAGCACCGGGGAGCTGTTTTTT. Full variable domain (missing parts from reference TRBV14 and TRBJ2-2): EAGVTQFPSHSVIEKGQTVTLRCDPISGHDNLYWYRRVMGKEIKFLLHFVKESKQDESGMPNNRFLAERTGGTYSTLKVQPAELEDSGVYFCASSLRDSVSTGELFFGEGSRLTVL.

The chain joins TRBV20-1 to TRBJ2-5; 9 bases match TRBD2. The CDR3 is made up of 15 amino acids. V trimming: 3 bases; J trimming: 2 bases; junction bases outside the gene matches: 7. Germline CDR1 DFQATT, CDR2 SNEGSKA (reference sequence). CDR3 amino acids: CSASQELAGQETQYF. CDR3 DNA: TGCAGTGCTAGTCAAGAGCTAGCGGGGCAAGAGACCCAGTACTTC.

This clonotype occurred once. This sequence joins TRBV7-6 and TRBJ2-7; D uncertain. The CDR3 sequence is 13 residues long. CDR1 and CDR2 from the germline V gene are SGHVS and FNYEAQ. The V end lost 1 base, the J end lost 4 bases, and 8 bases lay between the germline ends. The CDR3 sequence is CASSLVVEYEQYF. In DNA, the CDR3 is TGTGCCAGCAGCTTAGTAGTGGAGTACGAGCAGTACTTC.